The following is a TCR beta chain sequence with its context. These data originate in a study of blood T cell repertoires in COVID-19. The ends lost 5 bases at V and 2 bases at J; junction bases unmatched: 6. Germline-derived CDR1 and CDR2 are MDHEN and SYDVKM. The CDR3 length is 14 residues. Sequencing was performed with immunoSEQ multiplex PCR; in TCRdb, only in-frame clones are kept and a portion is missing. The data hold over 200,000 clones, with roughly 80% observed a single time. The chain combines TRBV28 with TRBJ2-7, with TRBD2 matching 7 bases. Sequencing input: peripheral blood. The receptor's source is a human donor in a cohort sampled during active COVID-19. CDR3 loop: CASSRSSGAYEQYF. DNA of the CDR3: TGTGCCAGCAGTAGGTCCAGCGGGGCCTACGAGCAGTACTTC.